The T cell receptor beta chain described here comes from a study of blood T cells in healthy people across ages. In the study overall: Capture by template switching was about one barcoded beta molecule per two T cells.

Broader study findings: Lack of knowledge of donor CMV status possibly confounded expanded clonotype changes.

Through a sample-barcoded 5' primer and a J-beta primer mix, a second PCR was run for roughly 7 to 11 cycles. TCRdb independently ran MiXCR on the 5' RACE reads; one entry per CDR3 protein. The sample consists of around 870,000 distinct CDR3 sequences, about 28% of them appearing once. Germline loops: CDR1 SGHTA, CDR2 FQGNSA. V lost 2 bases to trimming and J lost 2 bases; unmatched junction nucleotides: 6. The CDR3 has 17 residues. The authors drew ten milliliters of peripheral blood from each donor. Each sample yielded at least 5 micrograms of PBMC total RNA. This clonotype came up many times. Its specificity is unknown.

This rearrangement joins TRBV7-2 to TRBJ2-3; 11 nucleotides match TRBD2. Sequenced material: blood. The sequence was collected from a woman of 80 years or more in good health. In DNA form, the CDR3 reads TGTGCCAGCAGCTTACTAGCGGGGGGCCAAATCACAGATACGCAGTATTTT. Protein sequence: CASSLLAGGQITDTQYF.